This TCR beta chain is from a study of blood T cells in healthy people across ages. Study-level findings and limits: Diversity estimated from one million T cells was considered an underestimate.

A note on this clonotype: Its antigen remains unidentified.

The CDR3 runs to 15 residues. Unmatched junction bases numbered 9, after V lost 3 bases and J lost 7 bases. Germline V gene sequence: CDR1 SNHLY, CDR2 FYNNEI. Primed by a sample-barcoded 5' primer and a J-beta primer mix, a second PCR proceeded for about 6 to 11 cycles. TCRdb redid the calling of the 5' RACE reads with MiXCR, one entry per CDR3 protein. The table records 800,000 or so distinct CDR3 sequences, approximately 25% of them present only once. This same sample was also taken into another study, of T cells of mothers and their children. That paper notes: Each child contributed about 3 million TCR beta CDR3 reads, while each mother contributed over 9 million.

Sequencing was performed on blood. This sequence was found in a boy aged 5-17 years in good health. The chain is built from TRBV2 and TRBJ2-3, with TRBD2 matching 8 bases. CDR3 DNA sequence: TGTGCCAGCAGTGAGGGCCTAGCGGGTATGAATACGCAGTATTTT. As protein: CASSEGLAGMNTQYF.